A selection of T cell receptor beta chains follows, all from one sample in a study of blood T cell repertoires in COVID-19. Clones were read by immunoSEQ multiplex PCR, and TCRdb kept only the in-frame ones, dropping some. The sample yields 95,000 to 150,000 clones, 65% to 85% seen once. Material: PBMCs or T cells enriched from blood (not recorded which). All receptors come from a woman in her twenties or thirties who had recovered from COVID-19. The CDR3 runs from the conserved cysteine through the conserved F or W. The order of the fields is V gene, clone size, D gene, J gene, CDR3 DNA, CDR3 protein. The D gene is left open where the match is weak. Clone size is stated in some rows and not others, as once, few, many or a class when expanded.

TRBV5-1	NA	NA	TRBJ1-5	TGCGCCAGCAAACCGCCCGGCCGGGGACGGGAGACAAATCAGCCCCAGCATTTT	CASKPPGRGRETNQPQHF
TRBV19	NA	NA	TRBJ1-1	TGTGCCAGTAGTATCAGGGTTCAAGCTTTCTTT	CASSIRVQAFF
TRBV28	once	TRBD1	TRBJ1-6	TGTGCCAGCAGTTTAGGGACAGCCCTCCACTTT	CASSLGTALHF
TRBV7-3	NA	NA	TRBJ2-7	TGTGCCAGCAGCTCGGATTCTGGAGGGGAGCAGTACTTC	CASSSDSGGEQYF
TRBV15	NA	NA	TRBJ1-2	TGTGCCACCAGCAGAGACCAGGCCGTAGGATATGGCTACACCTTC	CATSRDQAVGYGYTF
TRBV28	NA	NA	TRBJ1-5	TGTGCCAGCAGTCGACTTAATCAGCCCCAGCATTTT	CASSRLNQPQHF
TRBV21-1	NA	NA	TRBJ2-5	TGTGCCAGCAGCAATAGATCTTATTTGGTAGGGGGCGTATTATGGATGGCCCAGTACTTC	CASSNRSYLVGGVLWMAQYF
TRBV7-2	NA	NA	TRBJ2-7	TGTGCCAGCAGCTTAGCGCGGGTATTCTCCTACGAGCAGTACTTC	CASSLARVFSYEQYF
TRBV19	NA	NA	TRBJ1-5	TGTGCCAGTAGTCTAAGACAGGGCAATCAGCCCCAGCATTTT	CASSLRQGNQPQHF
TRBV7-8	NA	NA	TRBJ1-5	TGTGCCAGCAGCCAAAGCAGGGTTGGCAATCAGCCCCAGCATTTT	CASSQSRVGNQPQHF
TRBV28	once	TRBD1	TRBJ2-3	TGTGCCAGCAGTCCACGACAGGGTTCCTATACGCAGTATTTT	CASSPRQGSYTQYF
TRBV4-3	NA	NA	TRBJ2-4	TGCGCCAGCAGCCAGTCTGGGACTCGCAAAAACATTCAGTACTTC	CASSQSGTRKNIQYF
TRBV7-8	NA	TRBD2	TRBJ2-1	TGTGCCAGCAGCTTAGCGGCTGGCGGGAGTAGGAATGAGCAGTTCTTC	CASSLAAGGSRNEQFF
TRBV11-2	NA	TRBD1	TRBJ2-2	TGTGCCAGCAGCTACACAGGGGGAGGCGGGGAGCTGTTTTTT	CASSYTGGGGELFF
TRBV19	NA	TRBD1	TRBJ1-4	TGTGCCAGTGGAGGGGGCCCTAATGAAAAACTGTTTTTT	CASGGGPNEKLFF
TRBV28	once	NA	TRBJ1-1	TGTGCCAGCGGCAGGGGTCCTGAAGCTTTCTTT	CASGRGPEAFF
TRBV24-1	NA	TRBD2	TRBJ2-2	TGTGCCACCAGTGATTTGCCTCTAGCGGGATTAAACACCGGGGAGCTGTTTTTT	CATSDLPLAGLNTGELFF
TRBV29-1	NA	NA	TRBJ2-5	TGCAGCGTTGCCGACGGACTCCAAGAGACCCAGTACTTC	CSVADGLQETQYF
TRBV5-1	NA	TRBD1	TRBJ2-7	TGCGCCAGCAGCCCTCGACAGGGGGTAGCCTACGAGCAGTACTTC	CASSPRQGVAYEQYF
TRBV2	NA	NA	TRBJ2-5	TGTGCCAGCAGTGGGGGCAGACAAGAGACCCAGTACTTC	CASSGGRQETQYF
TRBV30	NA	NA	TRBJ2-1	TGTGCCTGGGTCGTCCCGGGATTCAATGAGCAGTTCTTC	CAWVVPGFNEQFF
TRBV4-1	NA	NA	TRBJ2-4	TGCGCCAGCAGTCCCCAAATCACCAGGGGCGGGAACATTCAGTACTTC	CASSPQITRGGNIQYF
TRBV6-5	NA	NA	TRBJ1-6	TGTGCCAGCAGTTTGAGGACAATGAATTCACCCCTCCACTTT	CASSLRTMNSPLHF
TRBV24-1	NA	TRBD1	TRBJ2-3	TGTGCCACCAGTGACCCGACAGGGCCAGATACGCAGTATTTT	CATSDPTGPDTQYF
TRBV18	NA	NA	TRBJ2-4	TGTGCCAGCTCACCACTTTCCGGGGTCGGGAACATTCAGTACTTC	CASSPLSGVGNIQYF
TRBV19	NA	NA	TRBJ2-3	TGTGCCAGTAGTATAGACTACCTCCTCACAGATACGCAGTATTTT	CASSIDYLLTDTQYF
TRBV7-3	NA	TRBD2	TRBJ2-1	TGTGCCAGCAGCCCTCGGACTAGCGCGTACAATGAGCAGTTCTTC	CASSPRTSAYNEQFF
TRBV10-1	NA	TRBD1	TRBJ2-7	TGCGCCAGCAGACCCGGACAGGGCAACGAGCAGTACTTC	CASRPGQGNEQYF
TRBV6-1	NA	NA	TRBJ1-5	TGTGCCAGCAGTGAAAGACATAGCAATCAGCCCCAGCATTTT	CASSERHSNQPQHF
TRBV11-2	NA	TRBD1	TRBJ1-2	TGTGCCAGCAGCAGGGACAGGGCATATGGCTACACCTTC	CASSRDRAYGYTF
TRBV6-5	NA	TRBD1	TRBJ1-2	TGTGCCAGCAGCTCTGCGACAGGGTGGGGGAATGGCTACACCTTC	CASSSATGWGNGYTF
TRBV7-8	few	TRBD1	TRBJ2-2	TGTGCCAGCAGCTTTTCCGGACAGGGGGGTAGCGGGGAGCTGTTTTTT	CASSFSGQGGSGELFF
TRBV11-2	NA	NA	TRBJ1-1	TGTGCCAGCAGCTTAGAGGGACTGGGAACTGAAGCTTTCTTT	CASSLEGLGTEAFF
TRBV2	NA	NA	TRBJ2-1	TGTGCCAGCGGGCCTTCGAGGCGGGGCCGCTACAATGAGCAGTTCTTC	CASGPSRRGRYNEQFF
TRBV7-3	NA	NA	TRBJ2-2	TGTGCCAGCAGCTTAAATAGCGAGAGCGGGGAGCTGTTTTTT	CASSLNSESGELFF
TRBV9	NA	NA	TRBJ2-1	TGTGCCAGCAGCGTAGAATCGACAGGCTACAATGAGCAGTTCTTC	CASSVESTGYNEQFF
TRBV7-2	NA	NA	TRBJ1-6	TGTGCCAGCAGCTTTAGAACCTTTGATTCACCCCTCCACTTT	CASSFRTFDSPLHF
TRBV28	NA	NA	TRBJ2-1	TGTGCCAGCAGTTTATTGATAGGAGGCTCCTACAATGAGCAGTTCTTC	CASSLLIGGSYNEQFF
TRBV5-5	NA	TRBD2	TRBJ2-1	TGTGCCAGCAGCTTGGGCCCGACTAGCGGGAACAATGAGCAGTTCTTC	CASSLGPTSGNNEQFF
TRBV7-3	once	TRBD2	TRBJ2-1	TGTGCCAGCACTCCTTCCGGGACTAGCGGGAACAACTCCTACAATGAGCAGTTCTTC	CASTPSGTSGNNSYNEQFF
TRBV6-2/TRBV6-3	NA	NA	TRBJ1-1	TGTGCCAGCAGCTTCCCGGGTTGGAACACTGAAGCTTTCTTT	CASSFPGWNTEAFF
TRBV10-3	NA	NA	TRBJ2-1	TGTGCCGTCTCGTTGGGGGGATACGGATACAATGAGCAGTTCTTC	CAVSLGGYGYNEQFF